A single sample gave rise to the 13 T cell receptor beta chains below, sequenced in a study of cytomegalovirus exposure and HLA in healthy donors. Measured with immunoSEQ multiplex PCR; TCRdb has only the in-frame clones, and not every one. The sample lists about 140,000 clones, approximately 84% seen once, with about 1.5% in the top ten. Sequencing was done on a sample of PBMCs. All receptors come from a woman aged 30 to 39 in good health and CMV-seronegative.

The chain links TRBV4-3 to TRBJ2-7; D is uncertain. Trimming removed 1 base at V and 2 bases at J, with 18 bases between. Germline V lookup: CDR1 LGHNA, CDR2 YSLEER. The CDR3 has 17 amino acids. Here the CDR3 DNA reads TGCGCCAGCAGCCAAGGCCCCTCAACGGTTTTTGCCTACGAGCAGTACTTC. Its translation is CASSQGPSTVFAYEQYF.

This chain connects TRBV2 to TRBJ2-5; D gene uncertain. Germline values: CDR1 SNHLY, CDR2 FYNNEI. The CDR3 spans 12 residues. Trimming shortened V by 5 bases and J by 0 bases, and 4 bases separated the two germline ends. Written as DNA, the CDR3 is TGTGCCAGCAGTCGGGACCAAGAGACCCAGTACTTC. As protein: CASSRDQETQYF.

V is TRBV20-1 and J is TRBJ2-3; D may be TRBD2 (6 bases). Germline V lookup: CDR1 DFQATT, CDR2 SNEGSKA (reference sequence). CDR3 size: 11 residues. Here the CDR3 reads CSAGDSHTQYF. CDR3 in DNA: TGCAGCGCCGGGGACTCCCATACGCAGTATTTT.

The chain uses TRBV4-3 and TRBJ1-1, with D perhaps TRBD1 (5 bases). CDR3 size: 15 residues. Per the germline V gene, CDR1 is LGHNA and CDR2 is YSLEER. Trimming took 0 bases from V and 2 from J, leaving 10 bases between them. The CDR3 sequence: CASSQDTGYNTEAFF. The CDR3 nucleotides read TGCGCCAGCAGCCAAGATACAGGCTATAACACTGAAGCTTTCTTT.

The rearrangement links TRBV30 to TRBJ2-1; 9 bases match TRBD2. The CDR3 length is 17 residues. Germline V gene data show CDR1 as GTSNPN and CDR2 as SVGIG (reference sequence). J was trimmed by 8 bases and V by 6 bases; bases with no gene match: 20. CDR3 bases: TGTGCCTGTGACCGTGGGAGCGGGGGGTTAAACCCGGATGAGCAGTTCTTC. Translation gives CACDRGSGGLNPDEQFF. The full variable domain, its missing parts supplied by reference TRBV30 and TRBJ2-1, is SQTIHQWPATLVQPVGSPLSLECTVEGTSNPNLYWYRQAAGRGLQLLFYSVGIGQISSEVPQNLSASRPQDRQFILSSKKLLLSDSGFYLCACDRGSGGLNPDEQFFGPGTRLTVL.

Only one count was recorded for this clone. The chain is built from TRBV11-2 and TRBJ2-5; 13 bases agree with TRBD2. There are 16 residues in the CDR3. The germline V gene encodes CDR1 SGHAT and CDR2 FQNNGV. V gave up 2 bases and J gave up 5 bases; unmatched junction bases: 5. The CDR3, as DNA: TGTGCCAGCAGCTTAACTAGCGGGGGGGTACAGGAGACCCAGTACTTC. Amino acids: CASSLTSGGVQETQYF.

The chain joins TRBV11-2 to TRBJ1-1, with a possible D match to TRBD1 (5 bases). Germline CDR1 and CDR2: SGHAT and FQNNGV. V lost 1 base and J lost 4, with 13 bases in between. The length of the CDR3 is 15 residues. The CDR3 loop reads CASSLGVGQSTEAFF. As DNA, the CDR3 is TGTGCCAGCAGCTTAGGGGTGGGGCAAAGCACTGAAGCTTTCTTT.

The chain combines TRBV4-1 with TRBJ2-7; perhaps TRBD1 as D (5 bases). Germline V lookup: CDR1 MGHRA, CDR2 YSYEKL. Deletions cut 4 bases from V and 2 bases from J, with 15 bases between. CDR3 length: 15 residues. CDR3: CASSRLLDNAYEQYF. The CDR3 DNA follows: TGCGCCAGCAGCCGACTGTTGGACAACGCCTACGAGCAGTACTTC.

V usage is TRBV15 and J usage is TRBJ2-5, with D hard to call. Germline assignment: CDR1 LNHNV and CDR2 YYDKDF (reference sequence). The length of the CDR3 is 14 residues. The germline V and J ends were trimmed by 6 bases and 2 bases, with 13 bases remaining between them. The DNA of the CDR3 is TGTGCCACCAGTCGGTATCCCGGGCAAGAGACCCAGTACTTC. Protein product: CATSRYPGQETQYF. Using reference TRBV15 and TRBJ2-5 for the parts outside the CDR3, the full variable domain is DAMVIQNPRYQVTQFGKPVTLSCSQTLNHNVMYWYQQKSSQAPKLLFHYYDKDFNNEADTPDNFQSRRPNTSFCFLDIRSPGLGDTAMYLCATSRYPGQETQYFGPGTRLLVL.

This clone was recorded only once. V is TRBV5-6 and J is TRBJ1-1; D remains ambiguous. Germline assignment: CDR1 SGHDT and CDR2 YYEEEE. The CDR3 extends over 13 amino acids. The V gene lost 5 bases and the J gene lost 3 bases, with 11 bases spanning the gap. CDR3 sequence reads: CASRPRVDTEAFF. CDR3 bases: TGTGCCAGCAGACCGAGGGTTGACACTGAAGCTTTCTTT.

This chain joins TRBV5-1 and TRBJ2-7, with 10 positions matching TRBD1. The J segment lost 4 bases and the V segment lost 3 bases, leaving 4 bases of the junction unmatched. The CDR3 runs 14 residues. Germline loops: CDR1 SGHRS, CDR2 YFSETQ. CDR3 loop: CASSSGTGAYEQYF. In DNA, the CDR3 is TGCGCCAGCAGCTCCGGGACAGGGGCGTACGAGCAGTACTTC.

This clone showed up just once. J is TRBJ1-2 and V is TRBV6-4; 11 bases are shared with TRBD1. This CDR3 is 14 amino acids long. With 6 bases clipped from V and 7 bases from J, the junction kept 7 bases outside the gene matches. Germline V CDR1 and CDR2: MRHNA, SNTAGT. Written as DNA, the CDR3 is TGTGCCAGCAGAGAACGGACAGGGGGCGGTGGCTACACCTTC. Translating gives CASRERTGGGGYTF.

The sample holds a few counts of this clone. The chain carries TRBV7-2 and TRBJ1-6, with D hard to call. V lost 2 bases to trimming and J lost 7 bases, with 15 bases between them. This CDR3 has 16 amino acids. Germline V gene data show CDR1 as SGHTA and CDR2 as FQGNSA. Here the CDR3 DNA reads TGTGCCAGCAGCTTATCGTCCGGCAGGATGAATTCACCCCTCCACTTT. This gives the protein CASSLSSGRMNSPLHF.